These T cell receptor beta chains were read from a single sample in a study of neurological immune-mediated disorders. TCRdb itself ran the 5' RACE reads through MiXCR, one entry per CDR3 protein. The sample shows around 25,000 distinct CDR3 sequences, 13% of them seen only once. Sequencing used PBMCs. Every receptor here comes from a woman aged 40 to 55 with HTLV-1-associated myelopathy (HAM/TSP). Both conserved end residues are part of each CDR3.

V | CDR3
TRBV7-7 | CASSLAGSSYDERFF
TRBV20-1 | CSASVPDPSTDTQYF
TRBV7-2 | CASTTGGANYGYTF
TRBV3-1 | CATSGGHTGELFF
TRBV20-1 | CSAYNSGANVLTF
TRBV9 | CASSVRSDSNQPQHF
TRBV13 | CASSLGQTNTGELFF
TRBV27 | CASRRGRILFF
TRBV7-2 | CASSPNSGSTDTQYF
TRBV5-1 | CASSPSADTGELFF
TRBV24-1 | CATSLAGAGTEAFF
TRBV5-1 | CASSLESVGNTIYF
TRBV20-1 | CSAREVENANTGELFF
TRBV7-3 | CASSLVGPLMNTEAFF
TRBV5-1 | CASSSTPSGELFF
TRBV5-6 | CASSWGQGGEQFF
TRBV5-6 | CASSLVPGQGSEQYF
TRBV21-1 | CASSKNTEAFF
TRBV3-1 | CASSQETGNSPLHF
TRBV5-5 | CASSRVDSPLHF
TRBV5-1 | CASSPRPGLAENEQFF
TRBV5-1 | CASSLSGGDEQFF
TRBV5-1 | CASSSGDIDRAYEQYF
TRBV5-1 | CASSHDRGRTDTQYF
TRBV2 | CASSEAGGTPVSF
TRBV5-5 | CASSLMDSNQPQHF
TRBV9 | CASSVAETGTDTQYF
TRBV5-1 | CASSLAGTGPFYEQYF